These T cell receptor beta chains were read from a single sample in a study of blood T cell repertoires in COVID-19. Using immunoSEQ multiplex PCR, the repertoire was profiled, and TCRdb retains in-frame clones only, with some absent. The sample gives roughly 100,000 clones, about 80% of which show up once; approximately 26% is in the top ten. The sequencing input was peripheral blood. All receptors come from a man aged 60 to 69 with acute or convalescent COVID-19. The CDR3 runs from the conserved cysteine through the conserved F or W. The order of the fields is clone size, V gene, D gene, J gene, CDR3 DNA, CDR3 protein. A D gene is named only where the DNA matches it firmly. For some rows the clone size is stated as once, few or many, or as a class when expanded; others skip it.

>NA|TRBV21-1|NA|TRBJ2-1
TGTGCCAGCAGCAAAGACCCAGGAATACTAGTTGTTAACGATGAGCAGTTCTTC
CASSKDPGILVVNDEQFF
>NA|TRBV5-1|TRBD1|TRBJ1-4
TGCGCCAGCAGCTTGGGAGGGGGCGAGGAAAAACTGTTTTTT
CASSLGGGEEKLFF
>once|TRBV7-9|TRBD2|TRBJ2-1
TGTGCCAGCACCAGGACTAGCGGGATCAATGAGCAGTTCTTC
CASTRTSGINEQFF
>NA|TRBV24-1|NA|TRBJ2-7
TGTGCCACCAGTGACCCGGCGAGAGGGGGGGCCGAGCAGTACTTC
CATSDPARGGAEQYF
>NA|TRBV19|NA|TRBJ2-1
TGTGCCAGTAGTCTCGGACAGAACAATGAGCAGTTCTTC
CASSLGQNNEQFF
>NA|TRBV4-1|NA|TRBJ1-4
TGCGCCAGCAGCCAAGTTGGCTTAACTAATGAAAAACTGTTTTTT
CASSQVGLTNEKLFF
>NA|TRBV9|NA|TRBJ1-3
TGTGCCAGCAGCGTTCTCACAGGAAACACCATATATTTT
CASSVLTGNTIYF
>NA|TRBV11-3|NA|TRBJ2-1
TGTGCCAGCAGCCAGGCCGGAGGGCCGGGTAATGAGCAGTTCTTC
CASSQAGGPGNEQFF
>NA|TRBV27|TRBD2|TRBJ2-1
TGTGCCAGCGGGCTGGGGCGGTGGACTAGCGGTAACAATGAGCAGTTCTTC
CASGLGRWTSGNNEQFF
>NA|TRBV28|NA|TRBJ2-7
TGTGCCAGCACTCCGACAGTGGGATCCCAGCAGTACTTC
CASTPTVGSQQYF
>NA|TRBV28|TRBD2|TRBJ2-7
TGTGCCAGCAGTTTAGGGGGGGGCTACGAGCAGTACTTC
CASSLGGGYEQYF
>NA|TRBV6-5|TRBD1|TRBJ2-7
TGTGCCAGCAGGACGCCGGGACAGAATAGGGCCGAGCAGTACTTC
CASRTPGQNRAEQYF
>NA|TRBV19|NA|TRBJ2-7
TGTGCCAGTAGCCAACCAACGGGGGAGCAGTACTTC
CASSQPTGEQYF
>NA|TRBV9|NA|TRBJ2-2
TGTGCCAGCAGCGTAGTCGGGAACACCGGGGAGCTGTTTTTT
CASSVVGNTGELFF
>many|TRBV3-1/TRBV3-2|TRBD1|TRBJ2-6
TGTGCCAGCAGCCAAGATTCGGCAGGGGGTCAGCCAGGGGCCAACGTCCTGACTTTC
CASSQDSAGGQPGANVLTF
>NA|TRBV30|TRBD2|TRBJ2-2
TGTGCCTGGCGGCTAGCGGGGAACACCGGGGAGCTGTTTTTT
CAWRLAGNTGELFF
>NA|TRBV28|TRBD2|TRBJ2-1
TGTGCCAGCAGGCCGGGACTAGCGGGAGGGGGGGAATTCTTC
CASRPGLAGGGEFF
>NA|TRBV27|NA|TRBJ2-1
TGTGCCAGCAGTCCCTATGACAGGAATCCGGGGTTCTTC
CASSPYDRNPGFF
>NA|TRBV5-6|NA|TRBJ1-2
TGTGCCAGCAGCTACGCGACAGCTCCTAACTATGGCTACACCTTC
CASSYATAPNYGYTF
>NA|TRBV27|TRBD2|TRBJ2-1
TGTGCCAGCACCCCCGCTGGGAGGGCTATGATTATCGATGAGCAGTTCTTC
CASTPAGRAMIIDEQFF
>few|TRBV6-5|TRBD1|TRBJ1-3
TGTGCCAGCAGTTACTCGGGACAGGGGCGCCGAAACACCATATATTTT
CASSYSGQGRRNTIYF
>NA|TRBV6-5|NA|TRBJ1-5
TGTGCCAGCAGCCTTCCAGGGGTCAATCAGCCCCAGCATTTT
CASSLPGVNQPQHF